A single T cell receptor beta chain is shown here with its context. This clonotype was detected ten times or more. This receptor's antigen is unknown. No base quality information exists; no much larger clone differs at one position. The receptor library was made with RT-PCR. Sequencing took place on an Illumina HiSeq 2500. TCRdb reworked the public reads: Q25 trimming with fastp, MiXCR clone assembly, productive beta chains retained. Here each entry gathers all rows of one CDR3 protein and keeps the most common genes and DNA. The sample profile shows 600,000 to 700,000 distinct CDR3 sequences; around 15% of them were found once. The top ten hold approximately 7.6% of the sample. Deletion took 8 bases off V and 2 bases off J, with a span of 9 bases between the germline ends. The CDR3, from cysteine to phenylalanine, totals 13 residues. CDR3 DNA is the only sequence kept; it has 39 bases, read in frame from the first base.

These data originate in a study of response to subunit inactivated influenza vaccine (dated by TCRdb to 2017 to 2018). Regarding the complete study: To follow how T cells responded to a trivalent subunit inactivated influenza vaccine, the researchers relied on deep quantitative profiling of the T cell receptor repertoire.

The paper as a whole reports these results and caveats: The authors proposed that each seasonal influenza vaccination may bring in only a limited number of new T cells.

Sequencing used PBMCs from blood, obtained around two weeks before vaccination. This sequence originates from a man aged 45-65 years who received an inactivated influenza vaccine. Donor details come from another sample of the same person, matched by shared clones. Rearrangement joined TRBV12-3 or TRBV12-4 to TRBJ2-2; a tentative D match to TRBD2 spans 5 bases. The nucleotides are TGTGCCAGCGACGGGGAAAACACCGGGGAGCTGTTTTTT. It specifies CASDGENTGELFF.